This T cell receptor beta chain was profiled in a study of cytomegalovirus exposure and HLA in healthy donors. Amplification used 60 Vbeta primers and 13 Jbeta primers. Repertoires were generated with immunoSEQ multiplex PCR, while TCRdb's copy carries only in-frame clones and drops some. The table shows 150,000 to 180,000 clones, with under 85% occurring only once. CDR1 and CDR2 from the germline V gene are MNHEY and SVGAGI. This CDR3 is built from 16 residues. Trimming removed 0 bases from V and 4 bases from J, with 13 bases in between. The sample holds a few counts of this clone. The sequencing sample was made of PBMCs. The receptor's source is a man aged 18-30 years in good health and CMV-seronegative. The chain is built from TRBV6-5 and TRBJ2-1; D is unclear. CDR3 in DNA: TGTGCCAGCAGTTACTCGACTCAACTCGGATACAATGAGCAGTTCTTC. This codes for CASSYSTQLGYNEQFF.